The 12 T cell receptor beta chains below all came from one sample that was sequenced in a study of tumor-infiltrating lymphocytes in primary liver carcinoma. For blood RNA, unsorted whole blood served as the source, and germline DNA was extracted too. With around 490 ng total RNA as template and a constant-region primer, TCR beta cDNA was made. Researchers made the TCR beta libraries by running three nested multiplex PCR rounds with slightly modified ARM-PCR. TRBV1-TRBV30 forward primers and a C-beta reverse primer were used in the first two PCR rounds, which each ran for about 10 cycles. TCRdb passed the multiplex PCR reads through MiXCR, listing each CDR3 protein once. The table shows hundreds of thousands of distinct CDR3 sequences, with 65% occurring only once. Sequenced input: peripheral blood. These receptors were collected from a man between 35 and 55 years old with primary liver carcinoma and hepatitis B virus infection.

A remark on this clonotype: A much larger clone lies one base from this, so it may be a read error. The chain joins TRBV29-1 to TRBJ2-7; 7 bases fit TRBD1. The CDR3 spans 11 residues. The germline CDR1 and CDR2 sequences are SQVTM and ANQGSEA. The CDR3 region is CRGGNNYEQYF. The CDR3 DNA reads TGCAGAGGGGGCAATAACTACGAGCAGTACTTC.

About this clonotype: One end of the junction varies from germline; a read error may be responsible. The V gene is TRBV29-1, the J gene TRBJ2-3; D is possibly TRBD2 (6 bases). Germline CDR1 SQVTM, CDR2 ANQGSEA. CDR3 length: 15 residues. The CDR3 spells CGVEDHRESTDTQYF. CDR3 bases: TGCGGCGTTGAAGATCACCGGGAGAGCACAGATACGCAGTATTTT.

A single count supports this clonotype. In this CDR3 the conserved last residue, phenylalanine or tryptophan, is missing, so a read error is likely. V gene TRBV30 combines with J gene TRBJ2-5; 9 bases are shared with TRBD1. This CDR3 has 13 amino acids. Germline values: CDR1 GTSNPN, CDR2 SVGIG (reference sequence). V gave up 5 bases and J gave up 7 bases; unmatched junction bases: 8. The CDR3 DNA sequence: TGTGCCTGGGGTGGACAGGGGCTAGGGACCCAGTACTTA. It encodes CAWGGQGLGTQYL.

This clonotype was seen once. A much larger clone sits a single nucleotide away, making a read error possible. The chain combines TRBV29-1 with TRBJ2-2, with D perhaps matching TRBD2 (6 bases). The CDR3 is made up of 13 amino acids. Per germline, CDR1 SQVTM and CDR2 ANQGSEA. The CDR3 bases are TGCAGCGTTGCACAAAAACCGACCGGGGGGCTGTTTTTT. This encodes CSVAQKPTGGLFF.

This clonotype was counted ten times or more. The V and J genes are TRBV4-2 and TRBJ2-6; D not resolved. The CDR3 has 14 amino acids. V lost 0 bases to trimming and J lost 3 bases, with 3 bases between them. Germline CDR1 is LGHNA and CDR2 is YNFKEQ. CDR3 loop: CASSQDRGANVLTF. For the CDR3, the DNA is TGTGCCAGCAGCCAAGACCGTGGGGCCAACGTCCTGACTTTC.

This clonotype was seen only once. A much larger clone sits a single nucleotide away, making a read error possible. The CDR3 region has the DNA TGTGCCTTCAGCCCCGGGCGGGGGACATACGAGCAGTACTTC. Its protein is CAFSPGRGTYEQYF. The chain uses TRBV10-3 and TRBJ2-7; D possibly corresponds to TRBD2 (7 bases). This CDR3 spans 14 amino acids. CDR1 is ENHRY, CDR2 SYGVKD, per germline.

The chain combines TRBV28 with TRBJ2-7; D possibly corresponds to TRBD2 (6 bases). CDR1 and CDR2 from the germline V gene are MDHEN and SYDVKM. The CDR3 length is 15 residues. The CDR3 DNA reads as TGTATCAGCAGGCGGGACTCACCGGGTTCTGGCGAGCAGTACTTC. This codes for CISRRDSPGSGEQYF. Filled out from reference TRBV28 and TRBJ2-7, the complete variable domain reads DVKVTQSSRYLVKRTGEKVFLECVQDMDHENMFWYRQDPGLGLRLIYFSYDVKMKEKGDIPEGYSVSREKKERFSLILESASTNQTSMYLCISRRDSPGSGEQYFGPGTRLTVT.

This rearrangement joins TRBV7-3 to TRBJ1-5; D may be TRBD1 (6 bases). The CDR3 has 13 residues. Germline CDR1 SGHTA, CDR2 FQGTGA. The ends were cut back, 5 bases at V and 5 bases at J, with 10 bases in the middle. The DNA of the CDR3 is TGTGCCAGCAGCCTATACAGGGATCAGCCCCAGCATTTT. This codes for CASSLYRDQPQHF.

The chain carries TRBV5-1 and TRBJ2-7, with D possibly matching TRBD2 (5 bases). The CDR3 covers 16 residues. V was clipped by 0 bases and J by 1 base, with 14 bases between them. Germline-derived CDR1 and CDR2 are SGHRS and YFSETQ. CDR3 protein: CASSLVASRNSYEQYF. CDR3 nucleotides: TGCGCCAGCAGCTTGGTGGCTAGCAGGAATTCCTACGAGCAGTACTTC.

This clonotype was detected many times. CDR3 region: CASRGGSTSYEQYF. The DNA of the CDR3 is TGTGCCAGCAGGGGGGGAAGTACTTCGTACGAGCAGTACTTC. The chain recombines TRBV10-3 with TRBJ2-7; possibly TRBD1 or TRBD2 for D (7 bases each). Trimming removed 10 bases from V and 4 bases from J, with 20 bases in between. CDR3 length: 14 residues. CDR1 is ENHRY and CDR2 is SYGVKD in the germline V gene.

Comment on this clonotype: One end of the junction is discordant with germline, which a read error may explain. The rearrangement links TRBV11-3 to TRBJ1-5; D might be TRBD1 (5 bases). Looked up from germline, CDR1 is SGHNT and CDR2 is YENEEA. This CDR3 is built from 15 residues. CDR3: CASSLYLGVAQPQHF. The CDR3 nucleotides read TGTGCCAGCAGCTTGTATCTGGGGGTGGCTCAGCCCCAGCATTTC.

This clonotype was detected only a few times. The chain combines TRBV28 with TRBJ1-1; tentative D call: TRBD1 (5 bases). CDR1 is MDHEN, CDR2 SYDVKM, per germline. V gave up 5 bases and J gave up 8 bases, with 18 bases separating them. CDR3 length: 14 amino acids. This chain's CDR3 is CASSPSAQVYEAFF. CDR3 sequence (DNA): TGTGCCAGCAGTCCCTCGGCACAGGTCTACGAAGCTTTCTTT.